Here is one T cell receptor (beta chain) with its context. These data originate in a study of blood T cell repertoires in COVID-19. As for the study in general: Nucleic acid was either cDNA or gDNA, and it came from T cells, B-cell-depleted T cells, or PBMCs.

Sequenced by immunoSEQ multiplex PCR; TCRdb stores in-frame clones only, minus some. In the table there are some 47,000 clones, about 80% of which are singletons. Germline assignment: CDR1 SEHNR and CDR2 FQNEAQ (reference sequence). This CDR3 has 14 amino acids. The germline V and J ends were trimmed by 0 bases and 5 bases, with 10 bases remaining between them. Sequencing used peripheral blood. This TCR was sampled from a human donor in a cohort sampled during active COVID-19. The V gene is TRBV7-9, the J gene TRBJ1-1, with D unclear. CDR3 DNA: TGTGCCAGCAGCTTAGCCACCTCCGGTACTGAAGCTTTCTTT. Translation gives CASSLATSGTEAFF.